The rows below give T cell receptor beta chains drawn from one sample of a study of cytomegalovirus exposure and HLA in healthy donors. Generated by immunoSEQ multiplex PCR, the TCRdb table keeps only in-frame clones and is missing some. The sample contains 200,000 to 250,000 clones, more than 75% of which appear only once. Input material: PBMCs. These receptors all stem from a male donor in good health and CMV-seronegative. Both conserved end residues are part of each CDR3. The order of the fields is CDR3 protein, CDR3 DNA, CDR3 length, V gene, D gene, clone size, J gene. D genes are given only for firm matches. Size is omitted from some rows. Given values are once, few, many or a class for expanded clones.

CASSLGVAILYEQYF TGTGCCAGCAGCTTGGGTGTTGCCATCCTATACGAGCAGTACTTC 15 TRBV5-5 - - TRBJ2-7
CASSQDSGGRTSGRVHEQYF TGTGCCAGCAGCCAAGATTCGGGGGGAAGGACTAGCGGGAGGGTCCACGAGCAGTACTTC 20 TRBV4-2 TRBD2 - TRBJ2-7
CATSRDRGQTKETQYF TGTGCCACCAGCAGAGATCGGGGACAGACTAAAGAGACCCAGTACTTC 16 TRBV15 TRBD1 - TRBJ2-5
CASSTGLAQETQYF TGTGCCAGTAGTACCGGATTAGCCCAAGAGACCCAGTACTTC 14 TRBV19 - once TRBJ2-5
CASSIQGRVTQYF TGTGCCAGTAGTATACAGGGTCGAGTGACCCAGTACTTC 13 TRBV19 - - TRBJ2-5
CASSPLISLAGGLANTGELFF TGTGCCAGCAGCCCCTTGATATCCCTAGCGGGAGGGCTAGCGAACACCGGGGAGCTGTTTTTT 21 TRBV14 TRBD2 - TRBJ2-2
CASRSRGTSDTQYF TGCGCCAGTCGATCGCGCGGGACGTCAGATACGCAGTATTTT 14 TRBV5-1 - - TRBJ2-3
CASSLPPGGYEQYF TGTGCCAGCAGCTTACCCCCAGGGGGCTACGAGCAGTACTTC 14 TRBV7-9 TRBD1 - TRBJ2-7
CASSLELSYNSPLHF TGTGCCAGCAGCTTGGAACTGTCATATAATTCACCCCTCCACTTT 15 TRBV5-6 - - TRBJ1-6
CASIRQGPGGTNTQYF TGTGCCAGTATCAGACAAGGGCCAGGGGGGACGAATACGCAGTATTTT 16 TRBV19 - - TRBJ2-3
CASSRQGRTGELFF TGTGCCAGTAGTAGACAGGGGAGAACCGGGGAGCTGTTTTTT 14 TRBV19 TRBD1 - TRBJ2-2
CAGSVATGSGSEAFF TGTGCCGGCAGCGTTGCGACAGGGTCAGGTTCTGAAGCTTTCTTT 15 TRBV9 TRBD1 - TRBJ1-1
CASRGELGQPQHF TGCGCCAGCCGAGGAGAGTTGGGTCAGCCCCAGCATTTT 13 TRBV5-1 - few TRBJ1-5
CASSEYVASGIHEQYF TGCGCCAGCAGTGAGTATGTTGCGAGCGGGATCCACGAGCAGTACTTC 16 TRBV10-2 TRBD2 - TRBJ2-7
CASSAWDSHEQYF TGTGCCAGCAGCGCTTGGGACTCCCACGAGCAGTACTTC 13 TRBV9 - - TRBJ2-7
CASSLAFVTSGKETQYF TGCGCCAGCAGCTTGGCCTTCGTGACTAGCGGCAAAGAGACCCAGTACTTC 17 TRBV5-1 TRBD2 - TRBJ2-5
CASRDGRDKQFF TGTGCCAGCAGGGACGGGAGGGACAAGCAGTTCTTC 12 TRBV7-9 TRBD2 - TRBJ2-1
CASSYGTGTYEQYF TGTGCCAGCAGTTACGGGACAGGGACTTACGAGCAGTACTTC 14 TRBV6-5 TRBD1 - TRBJ2-7
CASKGLAGGGEQYF TGTGCCAGCAAAGGACTAGCGGGAGGAGGCGAGCAGTACTTC 14 TRBV2 TRBD2 - TRBJ2-7
CASRLTGGSEAFF TGTGCCAGCAGACTAACAGGGGGCTCTGAAGCTTTCTTT 13 TRBV11-1 TRBD1 - TRBJ1-1
CASNPGDSYGYTF TGCGCCAGCAACCCCGGGGACAGCTATGGCTACACCTTC 13 TRBV5-1 TRBD1 - TRBJ1-2
CASSGLADTYEQYF TGTGCCAGCAGCGGACTAGCGGACACCTACGAGCAGTACTTC 14 TRBV27 TRBD2 - TRBJ2-7
CASSMERNQPQHF TGTGCCAGTAGTATGGAGAGGAATCAGCCCCAGCATTTT 13 TRBV19 - few TRBJ1-5
CASNQAGESDEQYF TGTGCCAGCAACCAAGCGGGAGAAAGCGACGAGCAGTACTTC 14 TRBV2 TRBD2 - TRBJ2-7